The clone carrying this T cell receptor beta chain was counted at least ten times. The antigen is undetermined. The sample comes from a study of T cells after yellow fever vaccination. Study results and limitations: One caveat is that FACS-sorted repertoires could contain abundant clonotypes contaminating from the bulk population. In post-booster samples, most primary-vaccination clones reappeared (around 95% CD4, approximately 91% CD8).

The CDR3 covers 16 residues. J lost 5 bases, V lost 5 bases, and 12 bases had no gene match. The germline V gene has CDR1 SGHAT and CDR2 FQNNGV. One entry per CDR3 protein, called by TCRdb with MiXCR from the 5' RACE reads. The table records about 74,000 distinct CDR3 sequences, approximately 7% of them present only once. The sequence was obtained from a man in his late teens or twenties who received the YFV17D yellow fever vaccine. Sequencing was performed on CD8+ T cells sorted from PBMCs, taken about 5 days after the first yellow fever vaccination. The genes are TRBV11-2 and TRBJ1-1; 9 bases line up with TRBD1. The DNA of the CDR3 is TGTGCCAGCAGCCCCGGGACAGGGTTGTTTGAAACTGAAGCTTTCTTT. Translation gives CASSPGTGLFETEAFF.